Given below is one TCR beta chain in context. Its antigen is as yet unknown. Germline V lookup: CDR1 SGHTA, CDR2 FQGNSA. Losses at the gene ends were 5 bases for V and 5 bases for J; bases not matched to a gene: 6. This CDR3 has 15 residues. The entry originates in a study of OX40 agonist ivuxolimab in advanced cancers. At baseline, cycle 4 day 1, and cycle 7 day 1, blood was sampled. Study findings and constraints: The mean number of expanded clones was higher in CD8+ T cells than in CD4+.

Profiling relied on immunoSEQ multiplex PCR, and the TCRdb table lists in-frame clones only, not all of them. Here the sample spans 62,000 or so clones, around four fifths being singletons. The sequence derives from an adult with an advanced solid tumor such as melanoma, head and neck, liver or kidney cancer. The sample consisted of CD4+ or CD8+ T cells sorted from blood, taken in a trial of the OX40 agonist ivuxolimab. This sequence joins TRBV7-2 and TRBJ1-4; 9 nucleotides line up with TRBD1. For the CDR3, the DNA is TGTGCCAGCAGCAAAGGGGACAGGGCGAATGAAAAACTGTTTTTT. It encodes CASSKGDRANEKLFF. The variable domain in full, completed from reference TRBV7-2 and TRBJ1-4, reads GAGVSQSPSNKVTEKGKDVELRCDPISGHTALYWYRQSLGQGLEFLIYFQGNSAPDKSGLPSDRFSAERTGGSVSTLTIQRTQQEDSAVYLCASSKGDRANEKLFFGSGTQLSVL.